The 28 T cell receptor beta chains below were found in one sample sequenced in a study of monozygotic twins with inflammatory bowel disease (dated by TCRdb to 2018 to 2020). The library was prepared using 5' RACE. Sequencing used an Illumina HiSeq 2500. Following reprocessing of the reads by TCRdb, the data hold one row per CDR3 protein sequence and no DNA is available. The table of this sample itemizes a few hundred thousand distinct CDR3 sequences. The top ten hold approximately 2.8% of the sample. Sequenced material: blood. The receptors shown here come from a human donor with ulcerative colitis or Crohn's disease, or a healthy co-twin of an affected twin (not recorded which).

The chain joins TRBV4-1 to TRBJ1-4. The CDR3 has 12 residues. Germline V lookup: CDR1 MGHRA, CDR2 YSYEKL. CDR3: CASSQTQTGQFF.

The rearrangement uses TRBV19 and TRBJ2-1; TCRdb calls TRBD2, which cannot be checked without DNA. The V gene's germline CDR1 is LNHDA and CDR2 SQIVND (reference sequence). The CDR3 loop spans 15 amino acids. This CDR3 is CASSTTSRGVGAQFF.

The rearrangement uses TRBV24-1 and TRBJ2-7; the D call from TCRdb, TRBD2, cannot be confirmed without DNA. CDR3 size: 15 residues. Per germline, CDR1 KGHDR and CDR2 SFDVKD. This chain's CDR3 is CATSDLGDFSYEQYF.

The chain links TRBV7-3 to TRBJ2-3. This CDR3 contains 14 residues. CDR1 SGHTA and CDR2 FQGTGA come from the germline V gene. CDR3 loop: CASSLAGSTDTQYF.

The gene calls are TRBV5-4 and TRBJ2-7; TCRdb reports TRBD2, a call that lacks DNA to check it against. CDR1 is SGHNT and CDR2 is YYREEE in the germline V gene (reference sequence). The CDR3 consists of 15 residues. This CDR3 reads CASSFQRGTGDEQYF.

This chain links TRBV7-9 with TRBJ1-5; the TCRdb D gene call, TRBD1, has no DNA to confirm it. The germline gives CDR1 SEHNR, CDR2 FQNEAQ (reference sequence). There are 16 residues in the CDR3. This CDR3 is CAVTAGTAIIRQPQHF.

This chain connects TRBV20-1 to TRBJ2-1; TCRdb reports TRBD2, a call that lacks DNA to check it against. CDR3 length equals 12 residues. CDR1 is DFQATT and CDR2 is SNEGSKA in the germline V gene (reference sequence). CDR3 residues: CSAREGSGEQFF.

The chain joins TRBV6-5 to TRBJ1-6. Germline CDR1 MNHEY, CDR2 SVGAGI. This CDR3 is 13 amino acids long. The CDR3 loop reads CASSREGNSPLHF.

The genes are TRBV2 and TRBJ1-4; TCRdb proposes TRBD1, but this gene call is untestable without DNA. This CDR3 spans 18 amino acids. Germline CDR1 reads SNHLY; CDR2 reads FYNNEI. CDR3: CASRYRDRVISANEKLFF.

The chain links TRBV7-9 to TRBJ1-2; TCRdb lists TRBD1, though no DNA is available to test this call. Germline-derived CDR1 and CDR2 are SEHNR and FQNEAQ (reference sequence). This CDR3 contains 15 residues. This CDR3 reads CASSLEPAGGYGYTF.

The rearrangement links TRBV7-9 to TRBJ2-5; as DNA is missing, the TRBD2 call by TCRdb cannot be tested. CDR3 length equals 15 residues. Looked up from germline, CDR1 is SEHNR and CDR2 is FQNEAQ (reference sequence). The CDR3 loop reads CASSPTAGGRETQYF.

This chain connects TRBV28 to TRBJ2-7; TCRdb's D gene call, TRBD1, goes unchecked for lack of DNA. The germline V gene has CDR1 MDHEN and CDR2 SYDVKM. The CDR3 sequence is 16 residues long. The CDR3 is CASSPTVAGVQYEQYF.

J is TRBJ1-6 and V is TRBV20-1. In germline, CDR1 is DFQATT, CDR2 SNEGSKA (reference sequence). The CDR3 has 15 amino acids. This CDR3 reads CSASREDIYNSPLHF.

This chain uses TRBV11-1 with TRBJ2-3; the TCRdb D gene call, TRBD1, has no DNA to confirm it. In germline, CDR1 is SGHAT, CDR2 FQDESV (reference sequence). The CDR3 spans 15 residues. CDR3 protein: CASTRKDRSTDTQYF.

The rearrangement links TRBV11-1 to TRBJ2-2. The CDR3 runs to 14 residues. Germline V gene lookup returns CDR1 SGHAT and CDR2 FQDESV (reference sequence). CDR3 residues: CASSLLQDTGELFF.

This chain connects TRBV5-6 to TRBJ2-5; there is no DNA to check the TCRdb D call of TRBD2. CDR3 length: 16 residues. The germline CDR1 and CDR2 sequences are SGHDT and YYEEEE. This chain's CDR3 is CASSLVSTSIGETQYF.

V is TRBV5-6 and J is TRBJ2-7. The CDR3 has 14 residues. Germline V gene sequence: CDR1 SGHDT, CDR2 YYEEEE. The CDR3 is CASSLSTISYEQYF.

The chain links TRBV28 to TRBJ2-7; TCRdb's D call of TRBD1 is untestable without DNA. The CDR3 is 14 residues long. The V gene's germline CDR1 is MDHEN and CDR2 SYDVKM. The CDR3 sequence: CASSTRTGGDEQYF.

This rearrangement joins TRBV18 to TRBJ2-3. The CDR3 has 19 amino acids. Germline V gives CDR1 KGHSH, CDR2 LQKENI. CDR3 amino acids: CASSPRDQIKEGFADTQYF.

The rearrangement joins TRBV29-1 to TRBJ2-3; TCRdb's assignment of TRBD1 cannot be checked, as there is no DNA. This CDR3 spans 13 amino acids. In germline, CDR1 is SQVTM, CDR2 ANQGSEA. CDR3 sequence reads: CSAEKPAGVTQYF.

The chain carries TRBV11-2 and TRBJ2-3; TCRdb's assignment of TRBD1 cannot be checked, as there is no DNA. Per the germline V gene, CDR1 is SGHAT and CDR2 is FQNNGV. There are 15 residues in the CDR3. The CDR3 sequence is CASTSSRGATDTQYF.

The V call is TRBV24-1, the J call TRBJ2-1; TCRdb calls TRBD2, which cannot be checked without DNA. This CDR3 region has 17 residues. In germline, CDR1 is KGHDR, CDR2 SFDVKD. The CDR3 loop is CATSDTWTSGAGNEQFF.

The rearrangement uses TRBV7-3 and TRBJ1-1. This CDR3 has 14 residues. Germline V lookup: CDR1 SGHTA, CDR2 FQGTGA. CDR3 sequence: CASSLVSWDTEAFF.

The gene calls are TRBV3-1 and TRBJ1-3. CDR1 and CDR2 from the germline V gene are LGHDT and YNNKEL (reference sequence). The CDR3 consists of 14 residues. This CDR3 reads CASSQGIDGNTIYF.

This chain links TRBV3-1 with TRBJ2-7. The CDR3 spans 14 residues. Germline-derived CDR1 and CDR2 are LGHDT and YNNKEL (reference sequence). CDR3 amino acids: CASSQKAFRYEQYF.

This chain connects TRBV4-3 to TRBJ2-1; TCRdb outputs TRBD1, but without DNA this stays unchecked. Germline assignment: CDR1 LGHNA and CDR2 YSLEER. The CDR3 spans 13 residues. This CDR3 reads CASSQETENERFF.

The V gene is TRBV20-1, the J gene TRBJ2-6; TCRdb outputs TRBD2, but without DNA this stays unchecked. The CDR3 covers 16 residues. The germline V gene has CDR1 DFQATT and CDR2 SNEGSKA (reference sequence). The CDR3 sequence: CSARPGQLGGANVLTF.

J is TRBJ2-7 and V is TRBV12-3 or TRBV12-4; TCRdb returns TRBD1, unconfirmable since there is no DNA. This CDR3 region has 14 residues. The CDR3 reads CASSSGTGIHEQYF.